This T cell receptor (beta chain) was sequenced during a study of blood T cell repertoires in COVID-19. The CDR3 runs 15 residues. Germline CDR1 is MGHDK and CDR2 is SYGVNS. Trimming cost V 2 bases and J 5 bases, with 14 bases left between them. Libraries were prepared by immunoSEQ multiplex PCR; TCRdb keeps only in-frame clonotypes and omits some of them. The table includes approximately 68,000 clones, about 86% detected once. Input material: peripheral blood. The receptor was derived from a man aged 45-65 years with active COVID-19. V gene TRBV25-1 combines with J gene TRBJ2-3, with D unclear. The CDR3 nucleotides read TGTGCCAGCAGTGAAAGTTGGCAAGAAGAAGATACGCAGTATTTT. Translated, it gives CASSESWQEEDTQYF.